A single sample is the source of the 25 T cell receptor beta chains below, sequenced in a study of T cell responses to AZD1222 COVID-19 vaccine. Some clones are missing from TCRdb's copy, which holds only in-frame ones; the method was immunoSEQ multiplex PCR. The table lists approximately 220,000 clones, 90% to 95% of them singletons. The source was peripheral blood, collected on day 0 of MenACWY control vaccination. All receptors derive from an adult in good health.

The chain employs TRBV29-1 and TRBJ1-4; unclear D gene. Trimming pared 5 bases from V and 0 bases from J, leaving 10 bases between. CDR3 length equals 14 residues. Germline V CDR1 and CDR2: SQVTM, ANQGSEA. CDR3 protein: CSVLLPATNEKLFF. The CDR3 DNA is TGCAGCGTTCTATTACCTGCAACTAATGAAAAACTGTTTTTT.

The V and J genes are TRBV6-5 and TRBJ1-4, with a tentative D call TRBD1 (5 bases). CDR3 length: 15 amino acids. The germline CDR1 and CDR2 sequences are MNHEY and SVGAGI. Between the trimmed V and J ends, which lost 0 bases and 1 base, there was a span of 6 bases. The CDR3 region has the DNA TGTGCCAGCAGTTACTCGGGGGGAACTAATGAAAAACTGTTTTTT. Its protein product is CASSYSGGTNEKLFF.

The genes are TRBV7-8 and TRBJ2-5; 8 nucleotides match TRBD2. The germline V gene has CDR1 SGHVS and CDR2 FQNEAQ. Germline trimming cut 3 bases from V and 1 base from J; bases unmatched to any gene: 7. This CDR3 has 16 amino acids. DNA for the CDR3: TGTGCCAGCAGCTTCGGAAACGCGGGGGGCCAAGAGACCCAGTACTTC. Encoded protein: CASSFGNAGGQETQYF.

The chain combines TRBV30 with TRBJ1-3, with unresolved D. The V end lost 4 bases, the J end lost 0 bases, and 10 bases lay between the germline ends. The CDR3 extends over 14 amino acids. Germline lookup yields CDR1 GTSNPN and CDR2 SVGIG (reference sequence). The CDR3 nucleotides are TGTGCCTGGAAACCAGGCAACTCTGGAAACACCATATATTTT. Its protein product is CAWKPGNSGNTIYF.

The chain links TRBV11-2 to TRBJ1-1; D is undetermined. Germline CDR1 is SGHAT and CDR2 is FQNNGV. The V end lost 2 bases, the J end lost 4 bases, and 14 bases lay between the germline ends. This CDR3 region has 15 residues. The CDR3 spells CASSLNLLGGTEAFF. As DNA, the CDR3 is TGTGCCAGCAGCTTAAACCTCCTAGGAGGCACTGAAGCTTTCTTT.

This clone came up once. The V and J genes are TRBV23-1 and TRBJ1-1, with TRBD1 identical over 8 bases. TRBV23-1 is labeled an ORF, and its function is uncertain. The CDR3 totals 20 residues. Trimming took 4 bases from V and 3 from J; bases not matched to a gene: 22. The CDR3 region is CASSPPLNGADRVGDTEAFF. CDR3 sequence (DNA): TGCGCCAGCAGTCCCCCACTCAACGGGGCGGACAGGGTCGGAGACACTGAAGCTTTCTTT.

The rearrangement uses TRBV29-1 and TRBJ1-1, with 7 positions matching TRBD1. After removal of 4 bases from V and 0 bases from J, the junction contained 5 bases not matched to a gene. The CDR3 has 14 residues. Germline CDR1 and CDR2: SQVTM and ANQGSEA. CDR3 in amino acids: CSVAGQNLNTEAFF. CDR3 in DNA: TGCAGCGTTGCGGGACAGAATTTGAACACTGAAGCTTTCTTT.

The chain recombines TRBV11-2 with TRBJ2-7, with D unresolved. The germline gives CDR1 SGHAT, CDR2 FQNNGV. V dropped 5 bases and J dropped 4 bases, with 6 bases sitting between them. The CDR3 has 11 amino acids. As DNA, the CDR3 is TGTGCCAGCAGCCTAGTGTACGAGCAGTACTTC. It encodes CASSLVYEQYF.

This chain connects TRBV24-1 to TRBJ2-3; 12 bases match TRBD2. J lost 6 bases, V lost 4 bases, and 7 bases had no gene match. The CDR3 extends over 16 amino acids. Looked up from germline, CDR1 is KGHDR and CDR2 is SFDVKD. CDR3 bases: TGTGCCACCAGTGACCAAGGACTAGCGGGACTGGATACGCAGTATTTT. It yields the protein CATSDQGLAGLDTQYF.

The chain recombines TRBV4-1 with TRBJ1-5; 10 bases match TRBD1. The CDR3 consists of 15 residues. Trimming took 3 bases from V and 9 from J; bases not matched to a gene: 8. Germline V gene sequence: CDR1 MGHRA, CDR2 YSYEKL. Written as DNA, the CDR3 is TGCGCCAGCAGCCAGGCCGGGACAGGGGAATGGCCCCAGCATTTT. This gives the protein CASSQAGTGEWPQHF.

V usage is TRBV4-3 and J usage is TRBJ1-1; D may be TRBD1 (5 bases). The CDR3 is 13 amino acids. V lost 3 bases and J lost 6, with 11 bases in between. CDR1 and CDR2 from the germline V gene are LGHNA and YSLEER. The DNA for the CDR3 is TGCGCCAGCAGCCACCGGAAAGGGGCTGAAGCTTTCTTT. It translates to CASSHRKGAEAFF.

This clone was seen only once. This chain connects TRBV3-1 (or the pseudogene TRBV3-2) to TRBJ1-2; no firm D call. V lost 4 bases and J 7 bases, leaving 16 bases between the germline ends. The CDR3 has 14 residues. Germline CDR1 reads LGHDT; CDR2 reads YNNKEL (reference sequence). The CDR3 coding sequence is TGTGCCAGCAGCCGGGAAGCTGGTCCCGGTGGCTACACCTTC. Translating gives CASSREAGPGGYTF.

J is TRBJ2-2 and V is TRBV7-2, with TRBD2 as a possible D gene (5 bases). Germline CDR1 and CDR2: SGHTA and FQGNSA. The CDR3 has 16 amino acids. Deletions cut 4 bases from V and 5 bases from J, with 17 bases between. CDR3 coding DNA: TGTGCCAGCAGCTCCCACGAGGCACTAGGAACCGGGGAGCTGTTTTTT. This translates into CASSSHEALGTGELFF.

The chain has TRBV6-2 or TRBV6-3 and TRBJ1-5; D call uncertain. The germline gives CDR1 MNHEY, CDR2 SVGEGT. The V end was cut by 0 bases, the J end by 10 bases, with 13 bases between. The CDR3 runs 14 residues. The CDR3 DNA is TGTGCCAGCAGTTACTCACCTACGACTTTTCCCCAGCATTTT. Protein: CASSYSPTTFPQHF.

Only one count was recorded for this clone. This chain uses TRBV19 with TRBJ1-5; D remains ambiguous. CDR3 size: 15 residues. V shed 5 bases and J shed 0 bases, with 11 bases lying between them. Germline V lookup: CDR1 LNHDA, CDR2 SQIVND (reference sequence). In DNA, the CDR3 is TGTGCCAGTAGTCCCACTCAAAATAGCAATCAGCCCCAGCATTTT. It specifies CASSPTQNSNQPQHF.

CDR3 nucleotides: TGTGCCAGCAGCTTCTCAGGGGTCTCTGAAGCTTTCTTT. Protein product: CASSFSGVSEAFF. This chain connects TRBV3-1 (or the pseudogene TRBV3-2) to TRBJ1-1; maybe TRBD1 (6 bases). CDR1 and CDR2 (germline): LGHDT, YNNKEL (reference sequence). CDR3 length equals 13 residues. V was cut by 5 bases and J by 6 bases, with 13 bases left in between.

V usage is TRBV19 and J usage is TRBJ1-2; D gene unclear. Germline V lookup: CDR1 LNHDA, CDR2 SQIVND (reference sequence). The CDR3 extends over 11 amino acids. V was clipped by 6 bases and J by 9 bases, with 11 bases between them. The DNA for the CDR3 is TGTGCCAGTAGGGCCGGCAGTAGCTACACCTTC. This translates into CASRAGSSYTF.

The CDR3 DNA follows: TGTGCCAGCGGCGCGCGGACCTATGGCTACACCTTC. Translation: CASGARTYGYTF. The chain links TRBV3-1 (or the pseudogene TRBV3-2) to TRBJ1-2; D uncertain. Germline V gene lookup returns CDR1 LGHDT and CDR2 YNNKEL (reference sequence). The V end was cut by 8 bases, the J end by 4 bases, with 11 bases between. The length of the CDR3 is 12 residues.

The V gene is TRBV6-2 or TRBV6-3, the J gene TRBJ2-1; 7 bases agree with TRBD2. With 6 bases clipped from V and 0 bases from J, the junction kept 5 bases outside the gene matches. The CDR3 loop spans 15 amino acids. CDR1 and CDR2 from the germline V gene are MNHEY and SVGEGT. The CDR3 DNA reads TGTGCCAGCAGCCGCCGACTAGCCTCCTACAATGAGCAGTTCTTC. The encoded protein is CASSRRLASYNEQFF.

The chain links TRBV7-8 to TRBJ1-5, with 8 positions matching TRBD1. CDR3 length: 15 amino acids. V dropped 5 bases and J dropped 3; count of bases not matched to a gene: 6. Germline-derived CDR1 and CDR2 are SGHVS and FQNEAQ. CDR3 region: CASSRDRGHNQPQHF. The CDR3 nucleotides are TGTGCCAGCAGCCGAGACAGGGGTCACAATCAGCCCCAGCATTTT.

This clone has a single count. The V gene is TRBV6-1, the J gene TRBJ1-2, with 7 positions matching TRBD1. Germline lookup yields CDR1 MNHNS and CDR2 SASEGT. The CDR3 runs to 13 residues. With 1 base clipped from V and 4 bases from J, the junction kept 0 bases outside the gene matches. CDR3 nucleotide sequence: TGTGCCAGCAGTGAAGACAGGGGCTATGGCTACACCTTC. It specifies CASSEDRGYGYTF.

This chain joins TRBV15 and TRBJ2-3; no clear D gene. This CDR3 has 14 residues. Trimming left V 1 base short and J 1 base short, with 6 bases between. CDR1 and CDR2 (germline): LNHNV, YYDKDF (reference sequence). The CDR3 loop is CATSRAPRTDTQYF. In nucleotides, the CDR3 is TGTGCCACCAGCAGAGCGCCTCGCACAGATACGCAGTATTTT. The full variable domain, its missing parts supplied by reference TRBV15 and TRBJ2-3, is DAMVIQNPRYQVTQFGKPVTLSCSQTLNHNVMYWYQQKSSQAPKLLFHYYDKDFNNEADTPDNFQSRRPNTSFCFLDIRSPGLGDTAMYLCATSRAPRTDTQYFGPGTRLTVL.

The rearrangement joins TRBV4-2 to TRBJ1-1, with TRBD1 matching over 8 bases. The CDR3 totals 14 residues. CDR1 is LGHNA, CDR2 YNFKEQ, per germline. V was pared by 6 bases and J by 2 bases, with 5 bases of the junction left unmatched. The CDR3: CASRLGQGNTEAFF. CDR3 DNA sequence: TGTGCCAGCAGGTTAGGACAGGGAAACACTGAAGCTTTCTTT.

The chain couples TRBV2 to TRBJ1-6, with D tentatively TRBD1 (5 bases). The V gene lost 0 bases and the J gene lost 7 bases, with 10 bases spanning the gap. CDR1 SNHLY and CDR2 FYNNEI come from the germline V gene. There are 15 residues in the CDR3. CDR3 nucleotides: TGTGCCAGCAGTGAAGCATGGACACCCAATTCACCCCTCCACTTT. Its protein product is CASSEAWTPNSPLHF. Based on the CDR3 plus reference TRBV2 and TRBJ1-6, the full variable domain is EPEVTQTPSHQVTQMGQEVILRCVPISNHLYFYWYRQILGQKVEFLVSFYNNEISEKSEIFDDQFSVERPDGSNFTLKIRSTKLEDSAMYFCASSEAWTPNSPLHFGNGTRLTVT.

The chain carries TRBV19 and TRBJ1-1; D remains ambiguous. Trimming took off 5 bases at V and 4 bases at J, with 11 bases between the two ends. The CDR3 totals 13 residues. The V gene's germline CDR1 is LNHDA and CDR2 SQIVND (reference sequence). The CDR3 loop reads CASSPLTGTEAFF. The CDR3 DNA follows: TGTGCCAGTAGTCCATTGACGGGCACTGAAGCTTTCTTT.